The 8 T cell receptor beta chains presented below share a single source sample, sequenced in a study of spatial heterogeneity in lung cancer. Via MiXCR, TCRdb re-called the 5' RACE reads, giving one row per CDR3 protein. The sample shows approximately 27,000 distinct CDR3 sequences, approximately 5.4% of them seen only once. The time point is: blood at routine non-recurrence follow-up after resection. Whole RNA was taken from tumor, nontumor lung or frozen PBMC; it was then sequenced unsorted. Sequencing used PBMCs, obtained at follow-up. The receptor source for this set is a male donor with early-stage non-small cell lung cancer.

V gene TRBV7-2 combines with J gene TRBJ2-5; 8 bases line up with TRBD1. The CDR3 covers 13 residues. V dropped 8 bases and J dropped 5; count of bases not matched to a gene: 7. Per the germline V gene, CDR1 is SGHTA and CDR2 is FQGNSA. CDR3 sequence reads: CASSLQGVETQYF. The CDR3 DNA reads TGTGCCAGCTCCCTACAGGGGGTGGAGACCCAGTACTTC.

There are a few counts of this clonotype. CDR3 sequence reads: CASSIGTGGTYNEQFF. The CDR3 nucleotides read TGTGCCAGTAGTATAGGAACAGGCGGCACCTACAATGAGCAGTTCTTC. The chain couples TRBV19 to TRBJ2-1; possible D gene TRBD1, 5 bases. This CDR3 is 16 amino acids long. Germline CDR1 and CDR2: LNHDA and SQIVND (reference sequence). V lost 1 base and J lost 2, with 12 bases in between.

The table lists this clonotype with a few counts. The rearrangement uses TRBV7-9 and TRBJ2-7, with TRBD1 matching over 8 bases. CDR1 is SEHNR and CDR2 is FQNEAQ in the germline V gene (reference sequence). V trimming: 5 bases; J trimming: 2 bases; junction bases outside the gene matches: 11. The CDR3 totals 16 residues. The CDR3 sequence: CASSPGRWDRTYEQYF. DNA of the CDR3: TGTGCCAGCAGCCCGGGGAGGTGGGACAGGACCTACGAGCAGTACTTC.

This clonotype appeared a few times. The chain has TRBV6-1 and TRBJ2-2, with no clear D. The V end was cut by 8 bases, the J end by 3 bases, with 10 bases between. This CDR3 region has 13 residues. CDR1 is MNHNS and CDR2 is SASEGT in the germline V gene. For the CDR3, the DNA is TGTGCCAGCGGCCATACCTACACCGGGGAGCTGTTTTTT. Amino acids: CASGHTYTGELFF.

This clonotype was detected many times. The rearrangement links TRBV9 to TRBJ2-7; 14 bases fit TRBD2. Germline loops: CDR1 SGDLS, CDR2 YYNGEE. Trimming cost V 4 bases and J 3 bases; bases outside gene matches: 9. The CDR3 runs to 17 residues. In DNA form, the CDR3 reads TGTGCCAGCAGCCCCTACGCGGGGACTAGCGGGGGCTACGAGCAGTACTTC. This translates into CASSPYAGTSGGYEQYF.

This clonotype was found a few times. This chain joins TRBV2 and TRBJ2-3; 7 nucleotides match TRBD1. J lost 2 bases, V lost 5 bases, and 7 bases had no gene match. Germline CDR1 reads SNHLY; CDR2 reads FYNNEI. The CDR3 length is 15 residues. CDR3 amino acids: CASSRQGTDTDTQYF. The CDR3 nucleotides are TGTGCCAGCAGTCGACAGGGAACCGACACAGATACGCAGTATTTT.

This clonotype has ten or more counts. The chain joins TRBV20-1 to TRBJ2-1; D not certain. The V end lost 2 bases, the J end lost 6 bases, and 8 bases lay between the germline ends. Germline CDR1 and CDR2: DFQATT and SNEGSKA (reference sequence). The CDR3 covers 12 residues. CDR3 DNA: TGCAGTGCTAGAACCCATTCCAATGAGCAGTTCTTC. It yields the protein CSARTHSNEQFF.

In this sample, this clonotype turned up many times. The chain joins TRBV5-1 to TRBJ2-5; TRBD2 aligns across 7 bases. Losses at the gene ends were 0 bases for V and 3 bases for J; bases not matched to a gene: 2. Germline-derived CDR1 and CDR2 are SGHRS and YFSETQ. There are 14 residues in the CDR3. The CDR3 region has the DNA TGCGCCAGCAGCTTGGCCCTAGCGGAAGAGACCCAGTACTTC. Encoded protein: CASSLALAEETQYF. Variable domain in full (rest from reference TRBV5-1 and TRBJ2-5): KAGVTQTPRYLIKTRGQQVTLSCSPISGHRSVSWYQQTPGQGLQFLFEYFSETQRNKGNFPGRFSGRQFSNSRSEMNVSTLELGDSALYLCASSLALAEETQYFGPGTRLLVL.